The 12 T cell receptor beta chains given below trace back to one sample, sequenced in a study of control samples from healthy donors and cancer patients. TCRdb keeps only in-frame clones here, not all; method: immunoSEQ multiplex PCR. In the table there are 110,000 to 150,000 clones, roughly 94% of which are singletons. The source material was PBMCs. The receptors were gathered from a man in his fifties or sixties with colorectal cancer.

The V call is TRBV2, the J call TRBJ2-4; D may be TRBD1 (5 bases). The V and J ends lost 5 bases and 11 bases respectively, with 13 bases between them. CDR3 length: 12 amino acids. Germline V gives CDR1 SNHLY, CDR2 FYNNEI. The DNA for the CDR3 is TGTGCCAGCAGTCATGACAGCGCTCTTCAGTACTTC. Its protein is CASSHDSALQYF.

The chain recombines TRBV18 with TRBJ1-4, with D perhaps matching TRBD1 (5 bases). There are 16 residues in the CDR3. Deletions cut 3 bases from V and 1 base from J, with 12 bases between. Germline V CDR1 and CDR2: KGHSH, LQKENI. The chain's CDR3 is CASSPRDGETNEKLFF. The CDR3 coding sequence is TGTGCCAGCTCACCCCGGGACGGAGAAACTAATGAAAAACTGTTTTTT.

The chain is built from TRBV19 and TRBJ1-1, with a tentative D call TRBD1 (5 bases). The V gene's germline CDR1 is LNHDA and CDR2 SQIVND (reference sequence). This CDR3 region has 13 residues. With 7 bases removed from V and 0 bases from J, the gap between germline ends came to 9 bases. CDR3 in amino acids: CASTPGVNTEAFF. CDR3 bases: TGTGCCAGTACTCCGGGGGTGAACACTGAAGCTTTCTTT. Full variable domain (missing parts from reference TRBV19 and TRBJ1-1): DGGITQSPKYLFRKEGQNVTLSCEQNLNHDAMYWYRQDPGQGLRLIYYSQIVNDFQKGDIAEGYSVSREKKESFPLTVTSAQKNPTAFYLCASTPGVNTEAFFGQGTRLTVV.

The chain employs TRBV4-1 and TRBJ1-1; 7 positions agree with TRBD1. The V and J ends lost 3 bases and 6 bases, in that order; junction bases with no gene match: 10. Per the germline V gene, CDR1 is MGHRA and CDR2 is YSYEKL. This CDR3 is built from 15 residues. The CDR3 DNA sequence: TGCGCCAGCAGCCAGACCGACAGGGATTCGCCTGAAGCTTTCTTT. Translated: CASSQTDRDSPEAFF.

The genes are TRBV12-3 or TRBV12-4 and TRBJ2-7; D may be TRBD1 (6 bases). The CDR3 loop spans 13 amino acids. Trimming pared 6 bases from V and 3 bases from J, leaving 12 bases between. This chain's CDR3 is CASRTDSGYEQYF. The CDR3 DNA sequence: TGTGCCAGCAGGACGGACAGTGGCTACGAGCAGTACTTC.

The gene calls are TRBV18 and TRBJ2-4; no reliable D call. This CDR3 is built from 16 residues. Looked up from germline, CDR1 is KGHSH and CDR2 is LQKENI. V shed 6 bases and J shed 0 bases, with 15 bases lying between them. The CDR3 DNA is TGTGCCAGCTCCCTTCAGACCCGGACAGCCAAAAACATTCAGTACTTC. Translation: CASSLQTRTAKNIQYF.

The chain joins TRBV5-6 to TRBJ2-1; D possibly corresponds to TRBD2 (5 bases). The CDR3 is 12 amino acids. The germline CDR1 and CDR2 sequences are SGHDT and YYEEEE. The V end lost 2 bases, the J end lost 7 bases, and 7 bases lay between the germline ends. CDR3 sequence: CASSFPGNEQFF. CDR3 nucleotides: TGTGCCAGCAGCTTCCCGGGAAATGAGCAGTTCTTC.

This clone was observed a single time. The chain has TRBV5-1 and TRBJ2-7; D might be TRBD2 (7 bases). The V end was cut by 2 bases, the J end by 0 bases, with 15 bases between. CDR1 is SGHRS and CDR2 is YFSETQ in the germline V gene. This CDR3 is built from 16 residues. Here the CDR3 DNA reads TGCGCCAGCAGCTTCGGGGGGCAGGGGCGCTCCTACGAGCAGTACTTC. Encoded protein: CASSFGGQGRSYEQYF.

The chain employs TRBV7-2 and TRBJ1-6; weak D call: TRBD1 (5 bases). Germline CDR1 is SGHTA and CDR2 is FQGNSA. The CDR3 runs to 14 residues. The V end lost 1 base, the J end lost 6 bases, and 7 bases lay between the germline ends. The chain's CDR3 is CASSLGGVNSPLHF. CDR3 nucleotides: TGTGCCAGCAGCTTAGGAGGGGTTAATTCACCCCTCCACTTT.

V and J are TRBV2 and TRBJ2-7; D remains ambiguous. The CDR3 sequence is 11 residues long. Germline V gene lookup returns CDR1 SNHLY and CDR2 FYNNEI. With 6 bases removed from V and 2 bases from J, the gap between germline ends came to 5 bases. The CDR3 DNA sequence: TGTGCCAGCAGAGATACCTACGAGCAGTACTTC. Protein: CASRDTYEQYF.

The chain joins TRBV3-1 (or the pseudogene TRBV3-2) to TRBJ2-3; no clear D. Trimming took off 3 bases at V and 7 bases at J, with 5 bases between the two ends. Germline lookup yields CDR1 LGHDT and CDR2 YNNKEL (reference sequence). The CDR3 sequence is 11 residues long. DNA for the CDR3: TGTGCCAGCAGCCACCTAAATACGCAGTATTTT. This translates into CASSHLNTQYF.

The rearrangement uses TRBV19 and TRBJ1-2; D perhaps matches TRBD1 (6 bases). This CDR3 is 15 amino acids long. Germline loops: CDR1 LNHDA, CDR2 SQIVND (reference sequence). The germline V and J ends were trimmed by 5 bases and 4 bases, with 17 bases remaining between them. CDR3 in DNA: TGTGCCAGTAGTCCAGTTGGACAGAAATCCTATGGCTACACCTTC. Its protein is CASSPVGQKSYGYTF.